A single sample is the source of the 2 T cell receptor beta chains below, sequenced in a study of shared clonotypes between healthy human individuals. Clones were sequenced by immunoSEQ multiplex PCR, and TCRdb holds only the in-frame ones, with some missing. The sample holds some 500,000 clones, around 80% seen once. Material for sequencing was PBMCs. The source of these receptors is a woman aged 40-49 years in good health. Some clones in this sample may be carry-over from other donors' samples.

The gene calls are TRBV2 and TRBJ2-7, with TRBD1 matching over 7 bases. This CDR3 has 13 residues. J lost 4 bases, V lost 6 bases, and 6 bases had no gene match. Germline-derived CDR1 and CDR2 are SNHLY and FYNNEI. In nucleotides, the CDR3 is TGTGCCAGCAGAGAGGAACAGGGGTACGAGCAGTACTTC. It is translated as CASREEQGYEQYF.

The chain couples TRBV18 to TRBJ1-2; TRBD1 might be the D (6 bases). From germline, CDR1 is KGHSH and CDR2 LQKENI. The CDR3 totals 14 residues. Trimming removed 5 bases from V and 4 bases from J, with 14 bases in between. DNA for the CDR3: TGTGCCAGCTCAGGATCGACAGGCTCCTATGGCTACACCTTC. Its protein product is CASSGSTGSYGYTF.